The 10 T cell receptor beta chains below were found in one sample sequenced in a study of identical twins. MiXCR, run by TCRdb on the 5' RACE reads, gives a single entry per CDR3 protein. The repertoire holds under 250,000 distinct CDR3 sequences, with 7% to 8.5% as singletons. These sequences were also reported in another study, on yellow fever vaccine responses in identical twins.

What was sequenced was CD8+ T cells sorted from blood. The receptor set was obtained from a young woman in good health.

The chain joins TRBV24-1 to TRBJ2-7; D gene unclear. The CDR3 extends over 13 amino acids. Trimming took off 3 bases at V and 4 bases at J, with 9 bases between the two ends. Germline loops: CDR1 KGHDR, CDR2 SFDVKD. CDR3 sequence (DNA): TGTGCCACCAGTGATGGTAGGGTTTACGAGCAGTACTTC. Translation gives CATSDGRVYEQYF.

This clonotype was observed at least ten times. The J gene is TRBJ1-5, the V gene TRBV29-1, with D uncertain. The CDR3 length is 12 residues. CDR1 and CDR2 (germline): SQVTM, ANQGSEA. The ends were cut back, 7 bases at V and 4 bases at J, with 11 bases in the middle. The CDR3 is CSAGRENQPQHF. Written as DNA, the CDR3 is TGCAGCGCTGGGCGGGAGAATCAGCCCCAGCATTTT.

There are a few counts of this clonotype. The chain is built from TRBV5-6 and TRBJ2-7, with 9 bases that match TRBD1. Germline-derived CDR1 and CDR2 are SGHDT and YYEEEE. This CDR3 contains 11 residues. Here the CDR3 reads CASSSGRDRDV. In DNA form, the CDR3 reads TGTGCCAGCAGCTCAGGCCGGGACAGGGACGTC.

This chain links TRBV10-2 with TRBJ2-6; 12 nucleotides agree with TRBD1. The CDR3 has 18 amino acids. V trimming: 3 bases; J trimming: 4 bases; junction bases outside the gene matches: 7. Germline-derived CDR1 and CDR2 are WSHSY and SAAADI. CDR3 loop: CASSDGTGGGEGANVLTF. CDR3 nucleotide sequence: TGCGCCAGCAGTGATGGGACAGGGGGCGGTGAGGGGGCCAACGTCCTGACTTTC.

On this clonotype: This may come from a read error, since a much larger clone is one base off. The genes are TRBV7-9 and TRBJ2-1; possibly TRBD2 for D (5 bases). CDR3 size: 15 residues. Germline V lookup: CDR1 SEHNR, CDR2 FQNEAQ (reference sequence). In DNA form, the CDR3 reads TGTTCCAGCAGCTTATCAGCGGCCTCCTACAATGAGCAGTTCTTC. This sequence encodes CSSSLSAASYNEQFF.

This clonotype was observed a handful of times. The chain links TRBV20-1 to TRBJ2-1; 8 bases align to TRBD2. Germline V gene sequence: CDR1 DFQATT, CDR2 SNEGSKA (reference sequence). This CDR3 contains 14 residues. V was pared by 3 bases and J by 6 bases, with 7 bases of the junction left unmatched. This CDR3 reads CSASTGTRGNEQFF. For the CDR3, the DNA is TGCAGTGCTAGTACCGGGACTAGGGGCAATGAGCAGTTCTTC.

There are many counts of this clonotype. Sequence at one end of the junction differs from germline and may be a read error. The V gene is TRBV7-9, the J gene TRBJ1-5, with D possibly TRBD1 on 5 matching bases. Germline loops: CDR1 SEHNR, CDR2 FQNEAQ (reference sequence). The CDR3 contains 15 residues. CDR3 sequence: CASSVAGTDNQPQHF. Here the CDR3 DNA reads TGTGCCAGCAGCGTAGCCGGGACCGACAATCAGCCCCAGCATTTT.

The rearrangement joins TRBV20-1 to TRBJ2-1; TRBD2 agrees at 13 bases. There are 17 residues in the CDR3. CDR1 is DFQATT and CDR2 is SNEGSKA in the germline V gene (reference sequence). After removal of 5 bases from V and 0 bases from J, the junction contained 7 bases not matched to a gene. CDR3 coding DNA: TGCAGTGCTCCGGGACTAGCGGGATCGAGCTCCTACAATGAGCAGTTCTTC. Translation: CSAPGLAGSSSYNEQFF.

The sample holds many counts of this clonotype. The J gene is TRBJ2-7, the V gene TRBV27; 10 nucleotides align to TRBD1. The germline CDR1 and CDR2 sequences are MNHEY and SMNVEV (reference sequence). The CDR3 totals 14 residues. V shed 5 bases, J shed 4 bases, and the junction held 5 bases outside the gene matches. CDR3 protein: CASSHRQGAYEQYF. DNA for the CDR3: TGTGCCAGCAGTCACCGACAGGGGGCTTACGAGCAGTACTTC.

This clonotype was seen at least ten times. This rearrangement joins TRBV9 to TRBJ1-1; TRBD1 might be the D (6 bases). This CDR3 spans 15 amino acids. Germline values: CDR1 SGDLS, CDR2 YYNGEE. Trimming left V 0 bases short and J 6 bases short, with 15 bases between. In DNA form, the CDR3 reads TGTGCCAGCAGCGTAGGAGGAGGGGGATCGGCTGAAGCTTTCTTT. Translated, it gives CASSVGGGGSAEAFF.